This T cell receptor (beta chain) was recorded in a study of blood T cell repertoires in COVID-19. Turning to the study itself: Specimens from acute and convalescent COVID-19 originated in the United States, Italy and Spain.

Per the study methods: Estimated nucleated cell counts came from reference gene primer amplification. The repertoire was sequenced with immunoSEQ multiplex PCR; TCRdb's copy has only in-frame clones and lacks some. The DNA gave D and trimming, while V, J and clone size come from that table. The sample gives under 55,000 clones, about 90% of which show up once; roughly 2.2% is in the top ten. The CDR3 has 17 residues. Losses at the gene ends were 5 bases for V and 1 base for J; bases not matched to a gene: 13. From germline, CDR1 is SEHNR and CDR2 FQNEAQ (reference sequence). The material sequenced was peripheral blood. The receptor was derived from a human donor in a cohort sampled during active COVID-19. This chain links TRBV7-9 with TRBJ1-1; 7 nucleotides match TRBD1. The CDR3 DNA sequence: TGTGCCAGCAGCGACCGGGACAGCCGAACCCAGAACACTGAAGCTTTCTTT. Its translation: CASSDRDSRTQNTEAFF.